Listed below are T cell receptor beta chains from one sample, sequenced in a study of blood T cell repertoires in COVID-19. Clones were read by immunoSEQ multiplex PCR, and TCRdb kept only the in-frame ones, dropping some. The data show hundreds of thousands of clones, 80% to 90% seen once. Sequences were obtained from peripheral blood. The source is a woman in her twenties or thirties with acute or convalescent COVID-19. CDR3s include the opening cysteine and the closing phenylalanine or tryptophan. Each record gives: clone size, D gene, V gene, J gene, CDR3 protein, CDR3 DNA. The D gene is left open where the match is weak. Size values are once, few and many counts, or a class for expanded clones, and some rows have none.

NA,NA,TRBV20-1,TRBJ2-7,CSAREQSVQYF,TGCAGTGCTAGAGAACAAAGTGTGCAGTACTTC
NA,TRBD1,TRBV25-1,TRBJ1-6,CASSKGANSPLHF,TGTGCCAGCAGTAAGGGGGCTAATTCACCCCTCCACTTT
NA,NA,TRBV2,TRBJ1-1,CASIGWDTEAFF,TGTGCCAGCATCGGGTGGGACACTGAAGCTTTCTTT
NA,NA,TRBV18,TRBJ2-7,CASSPNRETYEQYF,TGTGCCAGCTCACCCAACAGGGAAACCTACGAGCAGTACTTC
NA,TRBD1,TRBV19,TRBJ2-1,CATGTGMENEQFF,TGTGCCACTGGGACAGGGATGGAGAATGAGCAGTTCTTC
NA,NA,TRBV3-1/TRBV3-2,TRBJ1-3,CASSSRGSGNTIYF,TGTGCCAGCAGCTCCAGGGGTTCTGGAAACACCATATATTTT
NA,NA,TRBV27,TRBJ1-2,CASSYNSRGGNYGYTF,TGTGCCAGCAGTTATAATTCTCGGGGAGGGAACTATGGCTACACCTTC
NA,TRBD2,TRBV2,TRBJ2-5,CASSRGGAFEETQYF,TGTGCCAGCTCTCGCGGGGGGGCATTTGAGGAGACCCAGTACTTC
few,NA,TRBV28,TRBJ1-1,CASRYPGFGGGTEAFF,TGTGCCAGCAGATACCCCGGCTTTGGGGGCGGTACTGAAGCTTTCTTT
once,NA,TRBV3-1/TRBV3-2,TRBJ1-3,CASSQDGGFSGNTIYF,TGTGCCAGCAGCCAAGATGGCGGCTTCTCTGGAAACACCATATATTTT
NA,NA,TRBV11-2,TRBJ1-1,CASSLGGRLNTEAFF,TGTGCCAGCAGCTTAGGGGGCAGGCTAAACACTGAAGCTTTCTTT
NA,TRBD1,TRBV11-1,TRBJ2-5,CASSGDRPETQYF,TGTGCCAGCAGCGGGGACAGGCCAGAGACCCAGTACTTC
NA,NA,TRBV12-3/TRBV12-4,TRBJ2-7,CASSPSGSYEQYF,TGTGCCAGCAGTCCCTCGGGGTCCTACGAGCAGTACTTC
NA,NA,TRBV5-1,TRBJ2-2,CASSLAVTANTGELFF,TGCGCCAGCAGCTTGGCGGTAACTGCGAACACCGGGGAGCTGTTTTTT
NA,TRBD1,TRBV24-1,TRBJ1-4,CATSDPSTGAGEKLFF,TGTGCCACCAGTGACCCGTCGACAGGGGCTGGTGAAAAACTGTTTTTT
NA,TRBD1,TRBV11-2,TRBJ1-1,CASSSRDRGEAFF,TGTGCCAGCAGCTCAAGGGACAGGGGCGAAGCTTTCTTT
once,NA,TRBV4-1,TRBJ1-1,CASSQGALSNTEAFF,TGCGCCAGCAGCCAAGGAGCCCTCTCAAACACTGAAGCTTTCTTT
NA,TRBD1,TRBV5-6,TRBJ1-4,CASSPTTGPYEKLFF,TGTGCCAGCAGCCCAACGACAGGGCCCTATGAAAAACTGTTTTTT